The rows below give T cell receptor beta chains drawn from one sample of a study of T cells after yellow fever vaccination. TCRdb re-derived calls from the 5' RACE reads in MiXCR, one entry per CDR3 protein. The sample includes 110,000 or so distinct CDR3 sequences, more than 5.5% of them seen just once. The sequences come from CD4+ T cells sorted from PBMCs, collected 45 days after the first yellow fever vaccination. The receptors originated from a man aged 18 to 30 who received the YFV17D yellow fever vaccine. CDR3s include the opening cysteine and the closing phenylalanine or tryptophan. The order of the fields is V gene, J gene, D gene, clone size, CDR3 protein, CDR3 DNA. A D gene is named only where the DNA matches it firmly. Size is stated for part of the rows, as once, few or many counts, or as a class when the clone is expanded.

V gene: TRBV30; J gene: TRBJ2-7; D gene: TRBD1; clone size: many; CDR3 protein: CAWSLPDRASYEQYF; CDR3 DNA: TGTGCCTGGAGTCTCCCCGACAGGGCCAGCTACGAGCAGTACTTC
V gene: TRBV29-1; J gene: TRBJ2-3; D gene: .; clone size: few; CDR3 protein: CSASRGADTQYF; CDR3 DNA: TGCAGCGCGTCCAGGGGGGCAGATACGCAGTATTTT
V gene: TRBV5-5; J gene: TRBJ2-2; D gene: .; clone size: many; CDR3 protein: CASSLPFGAVTGELFF; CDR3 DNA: TGTGCCAGCAGCCTCCCTTTTGGGGCGGTCACCGGGGAGCTGTTTTTT
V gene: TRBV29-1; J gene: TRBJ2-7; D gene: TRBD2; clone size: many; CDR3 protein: CSVEAGVDEQYF; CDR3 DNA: TGCAGCGTTGAGGCGGGGGTCGACGAGCAGTACTTC
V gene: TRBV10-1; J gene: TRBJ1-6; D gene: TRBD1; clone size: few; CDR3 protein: CASTSGQGAKNSPLHF; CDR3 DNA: TGCGCCAGCACTTCGGGACAGGGGGCTAAGAATTCACCCCTCCACTTT
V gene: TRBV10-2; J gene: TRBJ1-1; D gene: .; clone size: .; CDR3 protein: CASRERQIRRTVNTEAFF; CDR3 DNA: TGCGCCAGCAGGGAAAGACAGATCAGGCGTACTGTGAACACTGAAGCTTTCTTT
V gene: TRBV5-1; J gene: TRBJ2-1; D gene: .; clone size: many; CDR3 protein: CASSSPPGRGNYNEQFF; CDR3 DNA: TGCGCCAGCAGCTCCCCACCCGGGCGGGGTAACTACAATGAGCAGTTCTTC
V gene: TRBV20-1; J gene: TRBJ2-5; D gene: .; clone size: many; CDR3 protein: CSAREVRGQETQYF; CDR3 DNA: TGCAGTGCTAGAGAGGTGCGGGGCCAAGAGACCCAGTACTTC
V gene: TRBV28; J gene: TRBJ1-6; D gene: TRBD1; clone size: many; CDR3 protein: CASLTGNNSPLHF; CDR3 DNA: TGTGCCAGCCTGACAGGGAATAATTCACCCCTCCACTTT
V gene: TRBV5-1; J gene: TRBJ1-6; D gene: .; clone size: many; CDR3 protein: CASSLGAGTNSPLHF; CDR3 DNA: TGCGCCAGCAGCTTGGGGGCAGGGACTAATTCACCCCTCCACTTT
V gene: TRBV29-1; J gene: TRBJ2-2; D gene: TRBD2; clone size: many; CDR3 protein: CSVVLLRGGRWRELFF; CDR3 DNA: TGCAGCGTTGTTTTGTTACGGGGGGGCCGTTGGCGGGAGCTGTTTTTT
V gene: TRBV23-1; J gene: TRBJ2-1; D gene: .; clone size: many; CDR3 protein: CADLGSYYNEQFF; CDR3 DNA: TGCGCCGACCTCGGGTCCTACTACAATGAGCAGTTCTTC
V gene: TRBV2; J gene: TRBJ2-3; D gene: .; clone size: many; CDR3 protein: CASMVGSVTDTQYF; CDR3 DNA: TGTGCCAGCATGGTTGGGTCGGTCACAGATACGCAGTATTTT
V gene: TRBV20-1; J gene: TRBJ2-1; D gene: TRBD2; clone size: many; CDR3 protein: CSAREGGLAGRYNEQFF; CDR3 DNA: TGCAGTGCTAGAGAGGGGGGGCTAGCGGGCCGTTACAATGAGCAGTTCTTC
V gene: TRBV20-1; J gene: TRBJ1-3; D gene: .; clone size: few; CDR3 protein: CSARVPTAGSGNTIYF; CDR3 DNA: TGCAGTGCTAGAGTTCCGACGGCAGGGTCTGGAAACACCATATATTTT
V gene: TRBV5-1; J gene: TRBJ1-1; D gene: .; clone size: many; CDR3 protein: CASSPTGQNTEAFF; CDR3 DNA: TGCGCCAGCAGCCCAACCGGACAAAACACTGAAGCTTTCTTT
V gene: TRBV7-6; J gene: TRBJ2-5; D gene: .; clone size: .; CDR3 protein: CASSLSRGSETQYF; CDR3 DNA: TGTGCCAGCAGCTTAAGCCGGGGCTCGGAGACCCAGTACTTC
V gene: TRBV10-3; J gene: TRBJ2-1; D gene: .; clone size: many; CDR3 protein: CAISVVSDEQFF; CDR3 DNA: TGTGCCATCAGCGTAGTCTCCGATGAGCAGTTCTTC
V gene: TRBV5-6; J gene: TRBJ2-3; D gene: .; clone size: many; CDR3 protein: CASSPTESSTDTQYF; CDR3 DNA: TGTGCCAGCAGCCCGACTGAATCTAGCACAGATACGCAGTATTTT
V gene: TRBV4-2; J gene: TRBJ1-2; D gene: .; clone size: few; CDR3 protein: CASSSGTDNYGYTF; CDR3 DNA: TGTGCCAGCAGCTCCGGGACGGATAACTATGGCTACACCTTC
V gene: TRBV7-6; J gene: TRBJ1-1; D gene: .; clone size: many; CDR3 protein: CASSFMGAGVNTEAFF; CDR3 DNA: TGTGCCAGCAGCTTCATGGGGGCTGGGGTGAACACTGAAGCTTTCTTT
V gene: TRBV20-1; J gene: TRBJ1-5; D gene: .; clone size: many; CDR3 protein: CSAPYEGPQHF; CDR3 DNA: TGCAGTGCTCCGTATGAGGGGCCCCAGCATTTT